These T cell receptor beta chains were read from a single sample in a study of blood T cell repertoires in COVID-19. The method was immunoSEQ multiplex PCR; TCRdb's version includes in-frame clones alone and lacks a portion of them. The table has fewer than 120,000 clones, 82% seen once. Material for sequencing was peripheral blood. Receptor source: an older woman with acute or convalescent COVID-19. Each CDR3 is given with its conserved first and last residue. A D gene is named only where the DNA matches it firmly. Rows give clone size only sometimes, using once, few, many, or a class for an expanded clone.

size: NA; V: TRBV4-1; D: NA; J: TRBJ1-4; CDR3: CASSQDEISGTRKEKLFF; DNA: TGCGCCAGCAGCCAAGATGAGATTTCCGGGACACGCAAAGAAAAACTGTTTTTT
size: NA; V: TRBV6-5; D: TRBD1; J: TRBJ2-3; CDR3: CASRAGQGGDTQYF; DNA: TGTGCCAGCAGGGCAGGACAGGGGGGAGATACGCAGTATTTT
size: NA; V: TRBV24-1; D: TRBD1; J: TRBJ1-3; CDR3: CATRTPGQGVAGNTIYF; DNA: TGTGCCACCAGAACACCGGGACAGGGAGTCGCTGGAAACACCATATATTTT
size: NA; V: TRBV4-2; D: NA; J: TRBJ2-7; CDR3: CASSQEGGSRSYEQYF; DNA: TGTGCCAGCAGCCAAGAGGGGGGATCCCGGTCCTACGAGCAGTACTTC
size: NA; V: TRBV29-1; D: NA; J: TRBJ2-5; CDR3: CSAQGRMGETQYF; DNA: TGCAGCGCCCAGGGGCGCATGGGGGAGACCCAGTACTTC
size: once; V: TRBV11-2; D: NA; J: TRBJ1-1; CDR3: CASSLIRQPEEAFF; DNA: TGTGCCAGCAGCTTAATCCGACAGCCCGAAGAAGCTTTCTTT
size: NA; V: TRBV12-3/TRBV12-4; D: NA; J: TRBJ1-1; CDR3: CASSGGVGTEAFF; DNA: TGTGCCAGCAGTGGGGGGGTAGGCACTGAAGCTTTCTTT
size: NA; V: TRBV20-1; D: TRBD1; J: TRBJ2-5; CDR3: CSASYTTGLKTQYF; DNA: TGCAGTGCTAGTTATACGACAGGGTTGAAGACCCAGTACTTC
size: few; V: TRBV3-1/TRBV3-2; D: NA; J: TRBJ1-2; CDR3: CASSQGRGTYGYTF; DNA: TGTGCCAGCAGCCAGGGGCGGGGGACCTATGGCTACACCTTC
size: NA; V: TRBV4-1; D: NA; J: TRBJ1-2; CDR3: CASSQALRFRGDDYGYTF; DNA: TGCGCCAGCAGCCAAGCCCTGCGTTTCCGGGGGGATGACTATGGCTACACCTTC
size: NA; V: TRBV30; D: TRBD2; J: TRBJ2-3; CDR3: CAWSSPGGTDTQYF; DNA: TGTGCCTGGAGTAGTCCGGGGGGAACAGATACGCAGTATTTT
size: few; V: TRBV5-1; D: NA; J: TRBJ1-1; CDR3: CASSLGMTENTEAFF; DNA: TGCGCCAGCAGCTTGGGAATGACAGAGAACACTGAAGCTTTCTTT
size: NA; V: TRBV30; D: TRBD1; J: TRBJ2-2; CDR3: CAWMGTGGTGELFF; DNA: TGTGCCTGGATGGGGACAGGGGGCACCGGGGAGCTGTTTTTT
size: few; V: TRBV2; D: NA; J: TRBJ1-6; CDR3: CASSDRRAGNSPLHF; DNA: TGTGCCAGCAGTGATAGGAGGGCAGGTAATTCACCCCTCCACTTT
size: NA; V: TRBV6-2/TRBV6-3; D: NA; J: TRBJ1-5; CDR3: CASSLQAKNQPQHF; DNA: TGTGCCAGCAGCCTCCAGGCTAAGAATCAGCCCCAGCATTTT
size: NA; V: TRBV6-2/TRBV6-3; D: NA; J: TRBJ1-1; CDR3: CASSSEAWRTEAFF; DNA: TGTGCCAGCAGTTCTGAGGCCTGGAGAACTGAAGCTTTCTTT
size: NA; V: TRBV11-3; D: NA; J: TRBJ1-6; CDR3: CASSLGRRGANSPLHF; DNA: TGTGCCAGCAGCTTAGGGAGAAGGGGTGCAAATTCACCCCTCCACTTT
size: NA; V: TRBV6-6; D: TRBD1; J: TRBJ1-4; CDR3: CASSFLTGANEKLFF; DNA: TGTGCCAGCAGTTTCCTCACAGGGGCTAATGAAAAACTGTTTTTT
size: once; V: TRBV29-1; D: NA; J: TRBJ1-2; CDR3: CSVVVGAYTF; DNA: TGCAGCGTTGTAGTGGGGGCGTACACCTTC
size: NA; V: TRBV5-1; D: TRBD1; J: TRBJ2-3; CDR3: CASQNRGQSTDTQYF; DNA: TGCGCCAGCCAGAACAGGGGGCAGAGCACAGATACGCAGTATTTT
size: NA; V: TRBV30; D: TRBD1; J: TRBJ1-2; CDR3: CAWNPGQGANGYTF; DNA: TGTGCCTGGAACCCGGGACAGGGGGCGAATGGCTACACCTTC
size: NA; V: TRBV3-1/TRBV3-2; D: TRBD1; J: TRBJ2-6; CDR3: CASSPGQVISSGANVLTF; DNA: TGTGCCAGCAGCCCGGGACAGGTGATCTCTTCTGGGGCCAACGTCCTGACTTTC
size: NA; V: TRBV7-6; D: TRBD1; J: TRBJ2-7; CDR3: CASSWTGGVSGEQYF; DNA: TGTGCCAGCAGCTGGACAGGGGGCGTCTCGGGCGAGCAGTACTTC
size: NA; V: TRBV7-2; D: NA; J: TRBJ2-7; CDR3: CASSPYYEQYF; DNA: TGTGCCAGCAGCCCCTACTACGAGCAGTACTTC
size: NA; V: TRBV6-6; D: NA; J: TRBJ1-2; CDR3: CASSPGEGIGYTF; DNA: TGTGCCAGCAGCCCAGGGGAGGGGATTGGCTACACCTTC
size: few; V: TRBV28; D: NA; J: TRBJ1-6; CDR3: CASSSVPSPLHF; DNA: TGTGCCAGCAGTTCCGTCCCTTCACCCCTCCACTTT
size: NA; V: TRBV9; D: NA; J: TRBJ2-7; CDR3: CASSPGTRFYEQYF; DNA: TGTGCCAGCAGCCCCGGGACAAGATTCTACGAGCAGTACTTC
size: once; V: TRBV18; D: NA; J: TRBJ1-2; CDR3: CASSPYDGLNYGYTF; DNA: TGTGCCAGCTCACCCTACGACGGACTCAACTATGGCTACACCTTC
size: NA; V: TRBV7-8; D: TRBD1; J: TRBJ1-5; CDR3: CASSLGLTGALGNQPQHF; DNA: TGTGCCAGCAGCTTAGGGCTGACAGGGGCTCTGGGCAATCAGCCCCAGCATTTT
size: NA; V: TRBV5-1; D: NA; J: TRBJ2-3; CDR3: CASSSIVARGDTQYF; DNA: TGCGCCAGCAGCTCGATCGTCGCGAGAGGGGATACGCAGTATTTT
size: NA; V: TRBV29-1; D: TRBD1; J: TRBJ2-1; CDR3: CSVPTGGNEQFF; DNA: TGCAGCGTTCCGACAGGGGGCAATGAGCAGTTCTTC
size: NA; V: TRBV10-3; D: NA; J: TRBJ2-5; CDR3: CAISESGGGLGGETQYF; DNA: TGTGCCATCAGTGAGTCAGGTGGTGGATTAGGCGGAGAGACCCAGTACTTC
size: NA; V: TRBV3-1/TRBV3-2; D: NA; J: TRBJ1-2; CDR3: CASSNSYGYTF; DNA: TGTGCCAGCAGTAACAGCTATGGCTACACCTTC
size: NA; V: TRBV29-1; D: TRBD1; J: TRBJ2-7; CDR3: CSVEGTGNLYEQYF; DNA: TGCAGCGTTGAAGGGACAGGAAATCTCTACGAGCAGTACTTC
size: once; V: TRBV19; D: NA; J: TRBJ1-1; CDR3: CASPNRAFF; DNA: TGTGCCAGCCCTAACAGGGCTTTCTTT
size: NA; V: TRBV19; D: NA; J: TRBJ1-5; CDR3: CASSAITGSGNQPQHF; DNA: TGTGCCAGTAGTGCAATAACAGGGAGTGGCAATCAGCCCCAGCATTTT
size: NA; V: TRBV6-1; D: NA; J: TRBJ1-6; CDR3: CASSEADNNSPLHF; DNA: TGTGCCAGCAGTGAGGCAGATAATAATTCACCCCTCCACTTT
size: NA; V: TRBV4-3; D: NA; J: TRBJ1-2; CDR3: CASSQDRAGNYGYTF; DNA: TGCGCCAGCAGCCAGGACCGGGCAGGGAACTATGGCTACACCTTC
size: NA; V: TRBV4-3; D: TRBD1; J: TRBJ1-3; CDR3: CASSQGQGGAGNTIYF; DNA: TGCGCCAGCAGCCAAGGACAGGGTGGAGCTGGAAACACCATATATTTT
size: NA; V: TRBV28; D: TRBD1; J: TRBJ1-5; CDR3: CASSPGTATNQPQHF; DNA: TGTGCCAGCAGTCCCGGGACAGCGACAAATCAGCCCCAGCATTTT
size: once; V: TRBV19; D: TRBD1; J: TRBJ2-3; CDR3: CASSPNRDRGRDTQYF; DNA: TGTGCCAGTAGCCCGAACCGGGACAGGGGTAGAGATACGCAGTATTTT
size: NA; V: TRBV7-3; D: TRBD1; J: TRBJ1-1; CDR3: CASSPLTGVNTEAFF; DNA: TGTGCCAGCAGCCCGTTGACAGGGGTCAACACTGAAGCTTTCTTT
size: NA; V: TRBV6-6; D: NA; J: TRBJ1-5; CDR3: CASSPAGEPQHF; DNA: TGTGCCAGCAGCCCCGCCGGGGAGCCCCAGCATTTT
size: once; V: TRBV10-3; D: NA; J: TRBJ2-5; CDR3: CAIGNPGGGQETQYF; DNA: TGTGCCATCGGAAACCCGGGGGGCGGTCAAGAGACCCAGTACTTC
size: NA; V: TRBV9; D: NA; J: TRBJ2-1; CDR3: CASSSVASSYNEQFF; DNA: TGTGCCAGCAGCTCAGTAGCAAGCTCCTACAATGAGCAGTTCTTC
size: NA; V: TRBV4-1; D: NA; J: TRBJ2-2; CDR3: CASSPQTGELFF; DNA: TGCGCCAGCAGCCCCCAAACCGGGGAGCTGTTTTTT
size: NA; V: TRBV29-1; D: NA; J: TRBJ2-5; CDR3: CSVPSGASQETQYF; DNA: TGCAGCGTCCCAAGTGGGGCGTCGCAAGAGACCCAGTACTTC
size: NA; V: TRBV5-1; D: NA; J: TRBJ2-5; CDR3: CASSAYRDGETQYF; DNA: TGCGCCAGCAGCGCCTACAGGGATGGAGAGACCCAGTACTTC
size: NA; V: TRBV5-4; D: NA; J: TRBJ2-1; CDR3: CASRNSYYNEQFF; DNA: TGTGCCAGCAGAAATAGCTACTACAATGAGCAGTTCTTC
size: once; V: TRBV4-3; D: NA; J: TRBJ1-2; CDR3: CASSQEAGGRYGYTF; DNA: TGCGCCAGCAGCCAAGAAGCGGGGGGTAGGTATGGCTACACCTTC
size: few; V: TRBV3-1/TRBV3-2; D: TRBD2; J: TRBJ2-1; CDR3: CASSQAIAGGLHNEQFF; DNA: TGTGCCAGCAGCCAAGCTATCGCGGGGGGCCTCCACAATGAGCAGTTCTTC
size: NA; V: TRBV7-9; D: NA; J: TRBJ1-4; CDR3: CASSVLNEKLFF; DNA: TGTGCCAGCAGCGTCTTAAATGAAAAACTGTTTTTT
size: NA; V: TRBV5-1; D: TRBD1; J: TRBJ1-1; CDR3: CASSLTGGTEAFF; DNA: TGCGCCAGCAGCTTGACAGGGGGCACTGAAGCTTTCTTT
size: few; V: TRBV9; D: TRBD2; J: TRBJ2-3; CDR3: CASSEEESGLAGPTDTQYF; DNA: TGTGCCAGCAGCGAGGAGGAGTCGGGACTAGCGGGGCCCACAGATACGCAGTATTTT
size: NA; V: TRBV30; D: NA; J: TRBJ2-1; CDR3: CAWSPGNEQFF; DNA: TGTGCCTGGAGTCCGGGGAATGAGCAGTTCTTC